This TCR beta chain was found in a study of graft-versus-host responses after intestinal transplantation (dated by TCRdb to about 2021). About the study as a whole: The transplants that recipients got were multivisceral, liver-intestinal, or isolated intestinal. Alloreactive clones were identified by sequencing pre-transplant mixed lymphocyte reaction products and comparing these products with unstimulated pre-transplant donor and recipient T cells. Instead of going to the commercial service, samples from a few later patients were sequenced in-house on an Illumina MiSeq and processed with MiXCR. The cohort enrolled under 25 intestinal transplant recipients including one retransplant, and 3 patients lacking pretransplant specimens were excluded. Every recipient was given anti-thymocyte globulin induction, then maintenance tacrolimus and steroids for around three years. Graft-versus-host and host-versus-graft alloreactive T cell clones were tracked in the graft, circulation and bone marrow after intestinal transplantation using bulk TCR-beta CDR3 sequencing. A peak of at least 4% donor T cells among recipient peripheral blood mononuclear cells was the definition used for donor T cell macrochimerism. Broad study findings and their caveats: In patients with donor T cell macrochimerism, the allografts had high GvH to HvG T cell clonal ratios. GvH clones were detected in recipient bone marrow, and some appeared earlier in ileal mucosa or blood, consistent with an intestinal mucosal origin. The conclusions were limited by the relatively low number and heterogeneity of the intestinal transplant patients. Early after transplant, peak levels of circulating GvH clones were found to be associated with declines in HvG clones.

Blood samples were collected up to 4 times in the first month after transplant and then at least monthly when available. Library preparation used the immunoSEQ multiplex PCR assay. For most patients, high-throughput TCR-beta CDR3 sequencing of genomic DNA was performed by Adaptive Biotechnologies. The original pipeline was this. Adaptive's ImmunoSEQ software was the source of the TCR sequencing data for 18 patients, while a few other patients were processed with MiXCR and VDJtools. CDR3 nucleotide sequences shared between donor and recipient were removed because the origin of such sequences could not be assigned. To be classed as alloreactive, a clone needed at least 2-fold expansion over unstimulated cells and a minimum CFSE-low frequency of 0.002% (template counts) or 0.001% (read counts). Clones detected in sequenced pre-transplant spleen, lymph node, or MLR CFSE-low populations of the donor or recipient were defined as mappable. The cumulative frequency of alloreactive clones was calculated as a percentage of all sequences, weighted by copy number. Sourced from immuneACCESS, this table was stored by TCRdb with only in-frame sequences that have V and J called. A share of the clones is absent; for the studies checked, an unresolved V gene accounts for under half, and the remainder has no known explanation. Clonal size and the V and J genes are those of that table, whereas D and trimming came from the DNA. Present in this sample are fewer than 5,500 clones, about 70% of which were seen just once. In total, the top ten clones hold about 37% of the sample.

Comment on this clone: Its antigen has not been determined. A single base is all that separates this from a far larger clone, so a read error is likely.

The germline V gene specifies LGHNA as CDR1 and YSLEER as CDR2. Trimming takes 0 bases from V and 9 bases from J, and the germline ends sit 8 bases apart. The CDR3, cysteine through phenylalanine, is 12 amino acids long. The DNA shown is the 36-base CDR3, in frame from base 1. The starting material was PBMCs, obtained 510 to 550 days after intestinal transplant. The chain uses TRBV4-3 and TRBJ1-1, with TRBD1 perhaps the D gene, on 5 matching bases. This TCR came from a human patient who received an intestinal transplant, so some T cells may come from the graft donor. The nucleotide sequence reads TGCGCCAGCAGCCAAGATGGACAAAAAGCTTTCTTT. It codes for CASSQDGQKAFF.